The rows below give T cell receptor beta chains drawn from one sample of a study of blood T cell repertoires in COVID-19. Data came from immunoSEQ multiplex PCR; TCRdb stores just in-frame clones and leaves some out. The table lists some 72,000 clones, roughly 89% of them singletons. Sequenced input: peripheral blood. These receptors were taken from a man between 45 and 60 years old with active COVID-19. CDR3s include the opening cysteine and the closing phenylalanine or tryptophan. Fields, in order: J gene, V gene, clone size, D gene, CDR3 protein, CDR3 DNA. A D gene is named only where the DNA matches it firmly. Rows give clone size only sometimes, using once, few, many, or a class for an expanded clone.

TRBJ1-2 TRBV7-8 - - CASSIQASNYGYTF TGTGCCAGCAGCATACAGGCATCTAACTATGGCTACACCTTC
TRBJ2-1 TRBV11-2 - - CASSPGPSDYNEQFF TGTGCCAGCAGCCCAGGGCCTAGCGACTACAATGAGCAGTTCTTC
TRBJ1-2 TRBV6-2/TRBV6-3 - - CASSYGHRVQYGYTF TGTGCCAGCAGTTATGGGCACAGGGTACAGTATGGCTACACCTTC
TRBJ2-3 TRBV6-2/TRBV6-3 once - CASSYQGFSTDTQYF TGTGCCAGCAGTTACCAGGGATTTAGCACAGATACGCAGTATTTT
TRBJ2-3 TRBV20-1 once - CSASVGGQSTDTQYF TGCAGTGCTAGTGTTGGCGGACAAAGCACAGATACGCAGTATTTT
TRBJ2-2 TRBV7-8 - TRBD2 CASSLDARGGTGELFF TGTGCCAGCAGCTTAGACGCGCGGGGGGGCACCGGGGAGCTGTTTTTT
TRBJ2-7 TRBV7-9 - TRBD1 CASSPPGQLSYEQYF TGTGCCAGCAGCCCCCCGGGACAGCTCTCCTACGAGCAGTACTTC
TRBJ2-1 TRBV28 - TRBD2 CASSPPGLVNNEQFF TGTGCCAGCAGCCCCCCGGGACTAGTAAACAATGAGCAGTTCTTC
TRBJ2-1 TRBV5-5 - TRBD2 CASSLAGGERYNEQFF TGTGCCAGCAGCTTGGCCGGGGGGGAAAGATACAATGAGCAGTTCTTC
TRBJ2-5 TRBV2 - TRBD2 CASSENLAGGETQYF TGTGCCAGCAGTGAAAACCTAGCGGGAGGCGAGACCCAGTACTTC
TRBJ2-5 TRBV2 - - CASSVSVGATQYF TGTGCCAGCAGTGTATCAGTAGGGGCGACCCAGTACTTC
TRBJ2-7 TRBV6-1 - TRBD1 CASSEGTGMDEQYF TGTGCCAGCAGTGAGGGGACAGGGATGGACGAGCAGTACTTC
TRBJ2-2 TRBV9 - - CASSSLRGNTGELFF TGTGCCAGCAGCTCTCTCAGGGGGAACACCGGGGAGCTGTTTTTT
TRBJ2-7 TRBV20-1 - TRBD2 CSASGLAGDTYEQYF TGCAGTGCTAGTGGACTAGCGGGAGATACCTACGAGCAGTACTTC
TRBJ2-1 TRBV7-3 - - CASSLYPGSEQFF TGTGCCAGCAGCTTATACCCAGGGTCCGAGCAGTTCTTC
TRBJ2-7 TRBV27 - TRBD2 CASSGLAGVGAYEQYF TGTGCCAGCAGCGGACTAGCGGGAGTAGGGGCCTACGAGCAGTACTTC
TRBJ2-2 TRBV2 once - CASTLGGQNGELFF TGTGCCAGCACCCTGGGGGGGCAGAACGGGGAGCTGTTTTTT
TRBJ2-7 TRBV6-5 - TRBD1 CASSLLRQGGYEQYF TGTGCCAGCAGCCTATTAAGACAGGGCGGGTACGAGCAGTACTTC
TRBJ1-1 TRBV7-8 - TRBD1 CASSLRDSLNTEAFF TGTGCCAGCAGCTTACGGGACAGCCTGAACACTGAAGCTTTCTTT
TRBJ2-3 TRBV6-2/TRBV6-3 - - CASSWGETSTDTQYF TGTGCCAGCAGTTGGGGGGAGACTAGCACAGATACGCAGTATTTT
TRBJ2-5 TRBV6-5 - TRBD2 CASSGTWTQYF TGTGCCTCCAGCGGGACTTGGACCCAGTACTTC
TRBJ1-6 TRBV3-1/TRBV3-2 - - CASSQDGIVNSPLHF TGTGCCAGCAGCCAAGACGGTATCGTAAATTCACCCCTCCACTTT
TRBJ1-2 TRBV5-1 - TRBD1 CASMRDSTQTNYGYTF TGCGCCAGCATGCGGGACAGCACCCAGACTAACTATGGCTACACCTTC
TRBJ2-3 TRBV11-3 - - CASSFSGSSTDTQYF TGTGCCAGCAGCTTCTCAGGGTCGAGTACAGATACGCAGTATTTT
TRBJ2-7 TRBV7-9 - TRBD1 CASSLFRTGLYEQYF TGTGCCAGCAGCTTATTCCGGACAGGCCTCTACGAGCAGTACTTC
TRBJ2-1 TRBV9 once TRBD2 CASSVVERGWINEQFF TGTGCCAGCAGCGTAGTAGAGCGGGGGTGGATCAATGAGCAGTTCTTC
TRBJ1-4 TRBV28 - TRBD1 CASSSAGTGGYEKLFF TGTGCCAGCAGTTCCGCCGGGACAGGGGGATATGAAAAACTGTTTTTT
TRBJ1-2 TRBV5-1 - TRBD1 CASSQGQTYGYTF TGCGCCAGCAGCCAGGGACAGACTTATGGCTACACCTTC
TRBJ2-1 TRBV6-6 - TRBD2 CASSPTGTSAYNEQFF TGTGCCAGCAGTCCCACCGGGACTAGTGCGTACAATGAGCAGTTCTTC
TRBJ2-7 TRBV5-5 - TRBD1 CASSSDGQASLREQYF TGTGCCAGCAGCTCAGACGGACAGGCCTCTTTGCGCGAGCAGTACTTC
TRBJ2-5 TRBV3-1/TRBV3-2 - - CASSQDSDSGTQYF TGTGCCAGCAGCCAAGACAGCGACTCGGGGACCCAGTACTTC
TRBJ1-2 TRBV7-9 - - CASSLGGQIFYGYTF TGTGCCAGCAGTTTGGGTGGACAGATCTTCTATGGCTACACCTTC
TRBJ1-2 TRBV6-5 - - CASSTNQGSAGGYTF TGTGCCAGCAGTACTAATCAGGGATCGGCCGGTGGCTACACCTTC
TRBJ2-1 TRBV19 many TRBD2 CASRNSGGDRRNEQFF TGTGCCAGTAGGAATAGCGGGGGGGATCGTAGGAATGAGCAGTTCTTC
TRBJ2-3 TRBV5-1 - TRBD2 CASRATSGSGSDTQYF TGCGCCAGCAGGGCGACTAGCGGGAGTGGTTCAGATACGCAGTATTTT